This T cell receptor (beta chain) is from a study of metastatic and nonmetastatic thyroid tumors. On the study more broadly: Malignant and benign thyroid patients had repertoires compared in peripheral blood and tumor or nodule tissue.

Using MiXCR, TCRdb reanalyzed the PCR reads. Among 20,000 or so clones listed, roughly 23% were seen once. The germline V gene has CDR1 LNHDA and CDR2 SQIVND (reference sequence). The CDR3 is made up of 17 amino acids. The V and J ends lost 7 bases and 1 base, in that order; junction bases with no gene match: 15. This clone has ten or more counts. Each patient came to thyroid surgery without any prior treatment (of any kind). This TCR was recovered from a male donor with papillary thyroid cancer or a benign thyroid nodule (not recorded which). Some clones in this sample may be carry-over from other donors' samples. Sequences were obtained from blood. This rearrangement joins TRBV19 to TRBJ1-1, with TRBD1 matching over 7 bases. CDR3 bases: TGTGCCAGTACCACCCCGGATATCCGGGACAGGAACACTGAAGCTTTCTTT. This encodes CASTTPDIRDRNTEAFF.